The subject of this entry is one T cell receptor (beta chain). The germline V gene has CDR1 SNHLY and CDR2 FYNNEI. The CDR3 runs to 12 residues. Trimming left V 6 bases short and J 7 bases short, with 12 bases between. The sample originates from a study of blood T cell repertoires in COVID-19. Study in general: PBMCs, B-cell-depleted T cells, or T cells were the source of the cDNA or gDNA that made up the material.

Source study methods: Estimation of nucleated cell counts was performed using reference gene primer amplification. Some clones are missing from TCRdb's copy, which holds only in-frame ones; the method was immunoSEQ multiplex PCR. Clone size and V and J calls were adopted from that table, with D and trimming inferred from the DNA. The sample carries around 150,000 clones, around 90% recorded once. Sample: peripheral blood. The sequence was obtained from a young man with acute or convalescent COVID-19. The rearrangement links TRBV2 to TRBJ1-1; the D gene is possibly TRBD1 (5 bases). For the CDR3, the DNA is TGTGCCAGCAGGGCCGACAGTTTTGAAGCTTTCTTT. This encodes CASRADSFEAFF.